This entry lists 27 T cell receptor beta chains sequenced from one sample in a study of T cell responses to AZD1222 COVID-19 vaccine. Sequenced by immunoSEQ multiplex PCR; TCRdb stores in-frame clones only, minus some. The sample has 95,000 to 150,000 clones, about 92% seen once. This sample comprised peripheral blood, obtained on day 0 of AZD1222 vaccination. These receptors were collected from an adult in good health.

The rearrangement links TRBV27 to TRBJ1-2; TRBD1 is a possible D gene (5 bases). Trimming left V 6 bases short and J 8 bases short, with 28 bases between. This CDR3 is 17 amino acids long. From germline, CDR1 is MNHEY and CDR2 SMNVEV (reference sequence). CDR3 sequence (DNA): TGTGCCAGCAGCCCACCTGGTGTCAGGGTTAAAGGTGAAGGCTACACCTTC. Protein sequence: CASSPPGVRVKGEGYTF.

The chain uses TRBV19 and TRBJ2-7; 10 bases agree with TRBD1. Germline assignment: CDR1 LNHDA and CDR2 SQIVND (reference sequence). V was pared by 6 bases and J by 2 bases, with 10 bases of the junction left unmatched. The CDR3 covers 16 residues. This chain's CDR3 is CASSRHGQGGTYEQYF. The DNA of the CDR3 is TGTGCCAGTAGCCGACACGGACAGGGGGGTACCTACGAGCAGTACTTC.

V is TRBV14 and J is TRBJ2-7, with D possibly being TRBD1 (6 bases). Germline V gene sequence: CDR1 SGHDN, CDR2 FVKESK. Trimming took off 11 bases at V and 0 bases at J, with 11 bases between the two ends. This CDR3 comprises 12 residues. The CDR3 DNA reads TGTGCCGGACAGAGCTTCTCCTACGAGCAGTACTTC. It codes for CAGQSFSYEQYF.

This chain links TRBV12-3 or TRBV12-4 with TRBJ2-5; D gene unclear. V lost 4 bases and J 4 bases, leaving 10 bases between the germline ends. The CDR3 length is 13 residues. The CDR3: CASSSRSGETQYF. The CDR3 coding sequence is TGTGCCAGCAGTTCGCGCTCCGGAGAGACCCAGTACTTC.

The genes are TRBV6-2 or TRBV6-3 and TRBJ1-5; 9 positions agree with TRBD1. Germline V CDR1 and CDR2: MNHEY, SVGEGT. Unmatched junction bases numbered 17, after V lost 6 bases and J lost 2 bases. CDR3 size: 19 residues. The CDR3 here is CASSHGSDRGKDGNQPQHF. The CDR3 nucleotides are TGTGCCAGCAGCCATGGGTCGGACAGGGGAAAGGATGGCAATCAGCCCCAGCATTTT.

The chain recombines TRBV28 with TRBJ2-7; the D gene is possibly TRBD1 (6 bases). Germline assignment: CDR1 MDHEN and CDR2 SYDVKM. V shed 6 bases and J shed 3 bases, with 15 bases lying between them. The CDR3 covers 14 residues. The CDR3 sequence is CASSPSTGFYEQYF. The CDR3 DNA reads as TGTGCCAGCAGCCCGTCTACAGGGTTCTACGAGCAGTACTTC.

CDR3 coding DNA: TGCGCCAGCAGCTCGGACAGGGGGACTGAAGCTTTCTTT. Translation: CASSSDRGTEAFF. V and J are TRBV5-1 and TRBJ1-1, with TRBD1 matching 10 bases. V dropped 3 bases and J dropped 5; count of bases not matched to a gene: 1. Per germline, CDR1 SGHRS and CDR2 YFSETQ. This CDR3 spans 13 amino acids.

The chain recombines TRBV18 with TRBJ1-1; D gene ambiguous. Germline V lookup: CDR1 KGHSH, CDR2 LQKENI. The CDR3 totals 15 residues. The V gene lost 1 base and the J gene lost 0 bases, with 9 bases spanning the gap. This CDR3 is CASSPLSSLNTEAFF. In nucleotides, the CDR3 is TGTGCCAGCTCACCACTAAGCAGCCTGAACACTGAAGCTTTCTTT.

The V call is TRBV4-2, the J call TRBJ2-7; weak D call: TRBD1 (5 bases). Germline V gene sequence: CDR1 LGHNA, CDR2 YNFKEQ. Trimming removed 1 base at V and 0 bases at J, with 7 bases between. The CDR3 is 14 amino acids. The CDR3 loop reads CASSQGGSSYEQYF. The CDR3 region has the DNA TGTGCCAGCAGCCAAGGGGGCAGCTCCTACGAGCAGTACTTC.

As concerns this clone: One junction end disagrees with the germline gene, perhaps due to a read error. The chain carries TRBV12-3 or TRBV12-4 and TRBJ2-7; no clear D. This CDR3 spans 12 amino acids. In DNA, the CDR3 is TGTGCCAGCACCCTGGATTCCTCCGAGCAGTACTTC. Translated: CASTLDSSEQYF.

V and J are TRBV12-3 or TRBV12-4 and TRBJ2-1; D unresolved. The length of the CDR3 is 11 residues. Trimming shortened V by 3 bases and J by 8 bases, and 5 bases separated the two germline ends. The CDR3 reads CASSLVDEQFF. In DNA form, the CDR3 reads TGTGCCAGCAGTTTGGTAGATGAGCAGTTCTTC.

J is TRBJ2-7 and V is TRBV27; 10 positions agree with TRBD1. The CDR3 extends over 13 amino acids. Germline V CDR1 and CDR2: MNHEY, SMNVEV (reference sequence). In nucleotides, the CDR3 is TGTGCCAGCAGTTTACGGGGGACAGGGGAACAGTTGGTC. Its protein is CASSLRGTGEQLV.

In DNA form, the CDR3 reads TGCGCCAGCAGCCCCGGCAGGCTAGCGGGGCAAGAGACCCAGTACTTC. Its translation is CASSPGRLAGQETQYF. The chain has TRBV4-1 and TRBJ2-5; TRBD2 agrees at 9 bases. J gave up 2 bases and V 4 bases, and 8 bases lay outside the gene matches. The CDR3 is made up of 16 amino acids. Germline CDR1 and CDR2: MGHRA and YSYEKL.

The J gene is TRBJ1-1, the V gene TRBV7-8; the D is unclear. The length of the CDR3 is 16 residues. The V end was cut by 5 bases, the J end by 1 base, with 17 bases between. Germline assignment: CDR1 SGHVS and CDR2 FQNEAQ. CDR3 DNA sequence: TGTGCCAGCAGCCCTAGCTTTAGGCTCGCGAACACTGAAGCTTTCTTT. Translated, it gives CASSPSFRLANTEAFF.

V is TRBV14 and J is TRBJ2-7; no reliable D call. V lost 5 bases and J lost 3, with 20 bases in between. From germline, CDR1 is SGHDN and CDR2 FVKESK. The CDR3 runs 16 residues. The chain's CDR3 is CASSLSSEADLYEQYF. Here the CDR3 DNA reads TGTGCCAGCAGCTTATCTTCCGAGGCAGACCTCTACGAGCAGTACTTC.

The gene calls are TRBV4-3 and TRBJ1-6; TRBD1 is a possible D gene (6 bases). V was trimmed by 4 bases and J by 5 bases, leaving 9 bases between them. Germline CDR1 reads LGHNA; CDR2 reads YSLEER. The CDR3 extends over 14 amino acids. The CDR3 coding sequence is TGCGCCAGCAGCCTGGGACATAATAATTCACCCCTCCACTTT. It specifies CASSLGHNNSPLHF.

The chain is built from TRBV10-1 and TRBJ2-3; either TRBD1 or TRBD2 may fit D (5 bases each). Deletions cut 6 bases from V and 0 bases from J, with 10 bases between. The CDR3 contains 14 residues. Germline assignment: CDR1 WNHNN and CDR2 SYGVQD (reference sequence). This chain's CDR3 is CASSQGPSTDTQYF. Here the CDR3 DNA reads TGCGCCAGCAGCCAGGGACCTAGCACAGATACGCAGTATTTT.

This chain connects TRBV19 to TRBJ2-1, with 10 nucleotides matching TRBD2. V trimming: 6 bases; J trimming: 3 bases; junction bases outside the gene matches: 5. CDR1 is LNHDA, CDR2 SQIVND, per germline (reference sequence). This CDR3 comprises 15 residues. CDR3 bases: TGTGCCAGTAGCATAACTAGCGGGAACTACAATGAGCAGTTCTTC. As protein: CASSITSGNYNEQFF.

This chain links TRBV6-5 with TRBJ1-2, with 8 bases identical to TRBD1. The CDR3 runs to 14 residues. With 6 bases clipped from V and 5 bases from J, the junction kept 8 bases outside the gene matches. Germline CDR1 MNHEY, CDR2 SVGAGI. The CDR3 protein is CASSRTGTGYGYTF. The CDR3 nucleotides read TGTGCCAGCAGCCGTACCGGGACAGGATATGGCTACACCTTC.

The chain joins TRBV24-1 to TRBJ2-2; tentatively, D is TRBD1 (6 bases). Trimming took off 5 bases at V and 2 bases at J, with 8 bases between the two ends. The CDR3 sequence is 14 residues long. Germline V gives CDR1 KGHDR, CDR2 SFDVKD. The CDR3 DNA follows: TGTGCCACCAGTGGGGGGACAAACACCGGGGAGCTGTTTTTT. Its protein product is CATSGGTNTGELFF.

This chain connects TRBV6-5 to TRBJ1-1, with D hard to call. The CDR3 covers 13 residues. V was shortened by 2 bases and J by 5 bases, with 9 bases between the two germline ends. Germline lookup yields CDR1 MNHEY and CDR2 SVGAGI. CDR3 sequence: CASSYNRATEAFF. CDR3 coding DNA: TGTGCCAGCAGTTACAATAGGGCTACTGAAGCTTTCTTT.

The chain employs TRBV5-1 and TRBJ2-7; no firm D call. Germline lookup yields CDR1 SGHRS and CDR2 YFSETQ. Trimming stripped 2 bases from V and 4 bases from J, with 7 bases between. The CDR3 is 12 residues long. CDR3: CASSFAGYEQYF. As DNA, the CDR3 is TGCGCCAGCAGCTTTGCTGGGTACGAGCAGTACTTC.

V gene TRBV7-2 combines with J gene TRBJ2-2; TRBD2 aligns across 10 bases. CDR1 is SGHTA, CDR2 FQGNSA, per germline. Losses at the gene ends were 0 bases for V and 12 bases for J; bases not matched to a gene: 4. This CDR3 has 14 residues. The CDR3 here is CASSLALAGAQLFF. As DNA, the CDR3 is TGTGCCAGCAGCTTAGCGCTAGCGGGAGCGCAGCTGTTTTTT.

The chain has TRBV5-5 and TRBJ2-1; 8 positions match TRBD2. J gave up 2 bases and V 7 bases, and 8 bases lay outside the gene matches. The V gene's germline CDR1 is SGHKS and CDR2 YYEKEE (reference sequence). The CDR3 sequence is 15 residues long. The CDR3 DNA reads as TGTGCCAGCGCCGGGGGGGGACCCACCTACAATGAGCAGTTCTTC. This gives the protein CASAGGGPTYNEQFF.

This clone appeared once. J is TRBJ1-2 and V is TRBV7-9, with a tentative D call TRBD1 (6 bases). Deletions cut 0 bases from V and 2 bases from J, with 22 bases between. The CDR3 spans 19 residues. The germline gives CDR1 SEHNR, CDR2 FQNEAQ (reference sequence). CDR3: CASSLAGGGGLTRNYGYTF. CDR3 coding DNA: TGTGCCAGCAGCTTAGCGGGAGGGGGTGGGCTAACTCGGAACTATGGCTACACCTTC.

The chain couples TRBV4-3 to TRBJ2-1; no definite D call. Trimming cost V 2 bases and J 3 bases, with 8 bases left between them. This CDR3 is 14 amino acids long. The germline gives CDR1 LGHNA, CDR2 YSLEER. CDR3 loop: CASSQTDGYNEQFF. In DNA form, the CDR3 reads TGCGCCAGCAGCCAAACGGACGGCTACAATGAGCAGTTCTTC.

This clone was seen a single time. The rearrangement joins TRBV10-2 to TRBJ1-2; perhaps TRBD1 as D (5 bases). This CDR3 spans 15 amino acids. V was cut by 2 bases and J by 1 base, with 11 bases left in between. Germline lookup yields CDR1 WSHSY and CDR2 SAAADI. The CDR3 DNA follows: TGCGCCAGCAGTGAGCGGGCAGGGCTTAACTATGGCTACACCTTC. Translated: CASSERAGLNYGYTF.